Detailed here is one TCR beta chain. What it binds is unknown. Trimming stripped 3 bases from V and 7 bases from J, with 10 bases between. The CDR3 contains 13 residues. CDR1 is GTSNPN and CDR2 is SVGIG in the germline V gene (reference sequence). The sample is drawn from a study of cytomegalovirus exposure and HLA in healthy donors. Study conclusions and caveats: As a later analysis showed, a missense DCLRE1C variant was linked to trimming of TCR beta V- and J-genes.

The PCR ran on 60 Vbeta and 13 Jbeta primers. TCRdb keeps only in-frame clones here, not all; method: immunoSEQ multiplex PCR. The sample carries approximately 150,000 clones, 70% to 80% recorded once. The gene calls are TRBV30 and TRBJ1-6; no definite D call. The clonotype originates from a man in his thirties or forties in good health and CMV-seropositive. The sample consisted of PBMCs. CDR3 nucleotides: TGTGCCTGGAGCCCGAGTCCAAATTCACCCCTCCACTTT. Translated, it gives CAWSPSPNSPLHF.